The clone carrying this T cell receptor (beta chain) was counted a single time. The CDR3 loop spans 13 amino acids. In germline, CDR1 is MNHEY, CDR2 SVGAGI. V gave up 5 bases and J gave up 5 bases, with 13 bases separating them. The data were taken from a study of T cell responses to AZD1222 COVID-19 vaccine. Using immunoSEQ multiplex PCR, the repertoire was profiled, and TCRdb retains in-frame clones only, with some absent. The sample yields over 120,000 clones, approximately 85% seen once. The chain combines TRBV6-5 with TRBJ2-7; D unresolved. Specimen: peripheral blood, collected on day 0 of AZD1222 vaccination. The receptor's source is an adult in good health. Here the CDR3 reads CASSPTPIHEQYF. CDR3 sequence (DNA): TGTGCCAGCAGTCCGACCCCCATCCACGAGCAGTACTTC.